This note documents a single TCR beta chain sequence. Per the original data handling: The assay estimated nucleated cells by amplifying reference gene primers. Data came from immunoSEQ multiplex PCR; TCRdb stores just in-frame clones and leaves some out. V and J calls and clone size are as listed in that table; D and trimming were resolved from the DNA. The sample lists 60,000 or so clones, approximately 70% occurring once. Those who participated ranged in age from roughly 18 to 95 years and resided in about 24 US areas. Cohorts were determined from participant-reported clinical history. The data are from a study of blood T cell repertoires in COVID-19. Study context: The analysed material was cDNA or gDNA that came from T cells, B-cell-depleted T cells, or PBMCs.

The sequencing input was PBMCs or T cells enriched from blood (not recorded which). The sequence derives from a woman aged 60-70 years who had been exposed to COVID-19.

Written as DNA, the CDR3 is TGTGCCAGCAGTAAAGACAGGGGAAAGACCCAGTACTTC. Translated, it gives CASSKDRGKTQYF. The chain employs TRBV2 and TRBJ2-5; 8 bases match TRBD1. V lost 5 bases to trimming and J lost 6 bases; unmatched junction nucleotides: 5. The V gene's germline CDR1 is SNHLY and CDR2 FYNNEI. The CDR3 is 13 amino acids. Full variable domain (missing parts from reference TRBV2 and TRBJ2-5): EPEVTQTPSHQVTQMGQEVILRCVPISNHLYFYWYRQILGQKVEFLVSFYNNEISEKSEIFDDQFSVERPDGSNFTLKIRSTKLEDSAMYFCASSKDRGKTQYFGPGTRLLVL.